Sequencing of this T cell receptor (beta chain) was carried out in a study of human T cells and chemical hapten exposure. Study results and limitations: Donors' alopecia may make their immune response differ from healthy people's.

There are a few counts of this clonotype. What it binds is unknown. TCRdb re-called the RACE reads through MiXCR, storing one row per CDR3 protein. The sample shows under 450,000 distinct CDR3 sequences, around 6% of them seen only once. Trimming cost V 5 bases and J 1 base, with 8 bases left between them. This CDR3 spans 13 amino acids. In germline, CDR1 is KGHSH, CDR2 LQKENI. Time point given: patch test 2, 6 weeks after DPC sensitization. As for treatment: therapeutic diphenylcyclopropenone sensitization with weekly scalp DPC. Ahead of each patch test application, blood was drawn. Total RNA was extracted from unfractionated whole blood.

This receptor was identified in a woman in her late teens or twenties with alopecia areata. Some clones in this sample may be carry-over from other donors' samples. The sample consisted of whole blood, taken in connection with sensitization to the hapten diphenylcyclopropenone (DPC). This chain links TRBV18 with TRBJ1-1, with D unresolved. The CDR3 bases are TGTGCCAGCTCATCCGCAGAGAACACTGAAGCTTTCTTT. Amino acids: CASSSAENTEAFF.